This entry features one T cell receptor (beta chain) sequence. Its specificity is unknown. Libraries were prepared by immunoSEQ multiplex PCR; TCRdb keeps only in-frame clonotypes and omits some of them. The table has roughly 19,000 clones, 75% to 90% seen once. These data come from a study of OX40 agonist ivuxolimab in advanced cancers. The CDR3 covers 15 residues. J gave up 5 bases and V 1 base, and 6 bases lay outside the gene matches. CDR1 is LGHNA, CDR2 YSLEER, per germline. Study-level results: The antigens recognized by the expanded peripheral T cells, that is their antigen specificity, were not determined. Partial responders treated at 0.1-3.0 mg/kg exhibited clonal expansion among the lowest measured.

The chain is built from TRBV4-3 and TRBJ2-7; TRBD1 agrees at 9 bases. The TCR originated in an adult with an advanced solid tumor such as melanoma, head and neck, liver or kidney cancer. The sequences come from CD4+ or CD8+ T cells sorted from blood, collected in a trial of the OX40 agonist ivuxolimab. The CDR3 is CASSQGPQGAHEQYF. The CDR3 nucleotides read TGCGCCAGCAGCCAAGGCCCACAGGGGGCCCACGAGCAGTACTTC.